A single sample is the source of the 4 T cell receptor beta chains below, sequenced in a study of blood T cell repertoires in COVID-19. TCRdb's table, derived via immunoSEQ multiplex PCR, lists solely in-frame clones and lacks some. The data contain fewer than 100,000 clones, about 93% of them singletons. Sequenced material: peripheral blood. The receptors shown here come from a woman of 80 years or more with acute or convalescent COVID-19.

The chain links TRBV9 to TRBJ2-3, with TRBD2 identical over 7 bases. The CDR3 covers 14 residues. After removal of 2 bases from V and 2 bases from J, the junction contained 2 bases not matched to a gene. Per germline, CDR1 SGDLS and CDR2 YYNGEE. The CDR3 sequence is CASSVTSNTDTQYF. As DNA, the CDR3 is TGTGCCAGCAGCGTGACTAGCAACACAGATACGCAGTATTTT.

The J gene is TRBJ1-4, the V gene TRBV7-9; the match to TRBD1 covers 8 bases. Trimming cost V 5 bases and J 7 bases; bases outside gene matches: 9. Germline V CDR1 and CDR2: SEHNR, FQNEAQ (reference sequence). This CDR3 comprises 15 residues. The CDR3: CASSPPGRGLEKLFF. CDR3 DNA: TGTGCCAGCAGCCCCCCCGGCAGGGGGCTTGAAAAACTGTTTTTT. The whole variable domain, filled in from reference TRBV7-9 and TRBJ1-4, reads DTGVSQNPRHKITKRGQNVTFRCDPISEHNRLYWYRQTLGQGPEFLTYFQNEAQLEKSRLLSDRFSAERPKGSFSTLEIQRTEQGDSAMYLCASSPPGRGLEKLFFGSGTQLSVL.

The chain joins TRBV7-6 to TRBJ2-5, with TRBD2 matching over 8 bases. The V gene end was trimmed by 1 base and the J gene end by 5 bases; junction bases not matched to a gene: 6. Germline lookup yields CDR1 SGHVS and CDR2 FNYEAQ. This CDR3 is built from 15 residues. The CDR3, as DNA: TGTGCCAGCAGCTTAGTTGCGGGAGGACGGGAGACCCAGTACTTC. Translated, it gives CASSLVAGGRETQYF.

V usage is TRBV24-1 and J usage is TRBJ2-1, with 10 bases fitting TRBD2. With 4 bases clipped from V and 5 bases from J, the junction kept 7 bases outside the gene matches. The CDR3 runs 16 residues. Germline values: CDR1 KGHDR, CDR2 SFDVKD. DNA for the CDR3: TGTGCCACCAGTGAGAGTAGCGGGAGGATACACAATGAGCAGTTCTTC. This gives the protein CATSESSGRIHNEQFF.